This T cell receptor beta chain was profiled in a study of cytotoxic CD8 clonotypes in ibrutinib-treated CLL. Method: immunoSEQ multiplex PCR; TCRdb's copy keeps in-frame clones and lacks some. The sample lists some 200,000 clones; roughly 65% were seen once. The receptor's source is a human donor with chronic lymphocytic leukemia. Sample: PBMCs, taken after 12 months of ibrutinib treatment.

CDR3 nucleotides: TGTGCCAGCAGTGAAGTTCTGGCGAACACTGAAGCTTTCTTT. Its translation is CASSEVLANTEAFF. The rearrangement uses TRBV2 and TRBJ1-1; no firm D call. V was cut by 1 base and J by 1 base, with 7 bases left in between. Germline values: CDR1 SNHLY, CDR2 FYNNEI. This CDR3 has 14 residues.